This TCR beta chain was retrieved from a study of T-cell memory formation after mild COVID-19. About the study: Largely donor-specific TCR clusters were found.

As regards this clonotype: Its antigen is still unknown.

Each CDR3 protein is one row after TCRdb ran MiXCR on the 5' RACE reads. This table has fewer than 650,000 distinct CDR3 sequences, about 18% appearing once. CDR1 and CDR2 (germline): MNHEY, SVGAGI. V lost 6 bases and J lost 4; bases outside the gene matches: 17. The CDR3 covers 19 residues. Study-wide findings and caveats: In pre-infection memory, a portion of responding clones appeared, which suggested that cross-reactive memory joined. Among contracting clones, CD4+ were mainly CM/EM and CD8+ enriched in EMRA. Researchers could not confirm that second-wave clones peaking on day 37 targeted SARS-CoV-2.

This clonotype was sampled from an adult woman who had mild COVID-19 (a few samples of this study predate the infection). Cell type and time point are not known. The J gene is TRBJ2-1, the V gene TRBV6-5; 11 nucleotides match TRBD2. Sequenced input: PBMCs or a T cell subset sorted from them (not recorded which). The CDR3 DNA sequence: TGTGCCAGCAGCCTAGTCCTTATAGCGGGAGGGCCCCTTTACAATGAGCAGTTCTTC. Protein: CASSLVLIAGGPLYNEQFF.